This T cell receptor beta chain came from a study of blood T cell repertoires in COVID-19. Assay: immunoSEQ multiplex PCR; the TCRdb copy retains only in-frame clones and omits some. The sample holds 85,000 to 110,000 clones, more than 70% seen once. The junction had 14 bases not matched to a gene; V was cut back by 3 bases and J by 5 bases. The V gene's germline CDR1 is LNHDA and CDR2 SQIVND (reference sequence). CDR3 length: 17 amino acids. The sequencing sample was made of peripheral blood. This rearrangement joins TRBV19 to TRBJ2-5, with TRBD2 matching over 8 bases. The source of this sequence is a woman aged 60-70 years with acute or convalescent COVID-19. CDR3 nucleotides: TGTGCCAGTAGTATCGGGTCGGGAGGGCCGATCGCGGAGACCCAGTACTTC. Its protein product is CASSIGSGGPIAETQYF. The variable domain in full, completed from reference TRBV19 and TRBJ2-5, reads DGGITQSPKYLFRKEGQNVTLSCEQNLNHDAMYWYRQDPGQGLRLIYYSQIVNDFQKGDIAEGYSVSREKKESFPLTVTSAQKNPTAFYLCASSIGSGGPIAETQYFGPGTRLLVL.